Listed here are 18 T cell receptor beta chains from one sample, sequenced in a study of blood T cell repertoires in COVID-19. Repertoires were generated with immunoSEQ multiplex PCR, while TCRdb's copy carries only in-frame clones and drops some. Of fewer than 250,000 clones in the sample, under 90% were seen once. Source material: peripheral blood. All receptors derive from a man aged 50 or older with COVID-19, enrolled during active disease.

V usage is TRBV28 and J usage is TRBJ2-7; TRBD1 agrees at 10 bases. V gave up 5 bases and J gave up 7 bases; unmatched junction bases: 11. CDR3 length: 15 amino acids. Germline values: CDR1 MDHEN, CDR2 SYDVKM. The CDR3, as DNA: TGTGCCAGCAGTGTTACGGGACAGGGGAGGAGGGAGCAGTACTTC. Translated: CASSVTGQGRREQYF.

The chain combines TRBV28 with TRBJ1-3, with D uncertain. Germline loops: CDR1 MDHEN, CDR2 SYDVKM. Deletions cut 3 bases from V and 0 bases from J, with 9 bases between. The CDR3 runs to 15 residues. The CDR3 coding sequence is TGTGCCAGCAGTTTGGGCTTACGCTCTGGAAACACCATATATTTT. Translating gives CASSLGLRSGNTIYF.

This clone was detected only a few times. The chain uses TRBV7-2 and TRBJ1-2; 8 bases align to TRBD1. CDR3 size: 16 residues. CDR1 is SGHTA, CDR2 FQGNSA, per germline. After removal of 0 bases from V and 3 bases from J, the junction contained 6 bases not matched to a gene. CDR3 amino acids: CASSLAHRGNDYGYTF. The CDR3 DNA is TGTGCCAGCAGCTTAGCGCACAGGGGGAACGACTATGGCTACACCTTC. Drawing the rest from reference TRBV7-2 and TRBJ1-2, the complete variable domain is GAGVSQSPSNKVTEKGKDVELRCDPISGHTALYWYRQSLGQGLEFLIYFQGNSAPDKSGLPSDRFSAERTGGSVSTLTIQRTQQEDSAVYLCASSLAHRGNDYGYTFGSGTRLTVV.

The chain recombines TRBV27 with TRBJ2-1; D may be TRBD2 (5 bases). The CDR3 length is 12 residues. From germline, CDR1 is MNHEY and CDR2 SMNVEV (reference sequence). The ends were cut back, 6 bases at V and 6 bases at J, with 9 bases in the middle. In nucleotides, the CDR3 is TGTGCCAGCAGCGACTATTTCAATGAGCAGTTCTTC. Amino acids: CASSDYFNEQFF.

In its sample, this clone was seen once. The chain employs TRBV5-6 and TRBJ2-2; 7 bases are shared with TRBD2. CDR3 size: 12 residues. Unmatched junction bases numbered 0, after V lost 4 bases and J lost 6 bases. Germline-derived CDR1 and CDR2 are SGHDT and YYEEEE. CDR3 DNA sequence: TGTGCCAGCAGCGGGGGGGCCGGGGAGCTGTTTTTT. Encoded protein: CASSGGAGELFF.

This rearrangement joins TRBV18 to TRBJ2-7; D call uncertain. There are 13 residues in the CDR3. The germline gives CDR1 KGHSH, CDR2 LQKENI. The germline V and J ends were trimmed by 2 bases and 1 base, with 6 bases remaining between them. In DNA form, the CDR3 reads TGTGCCAGCTCACCAGTCAGGTCCTACGAGCAGTACTTC. Encoded protein: CASSPVRSYEQYF.

This clone occurred a few times. The chain uses TRBV29-1 and TRBJ1-6, with 7 bases lining up with TRBD1. V trimming: 4 bases; J trimming: 10 bases; junction bases outside the gene matches: 7. CDR1 is SQVTM and CDR2 is ANQGSEA in the germline V gene. This CDR3 contains 13 residues. The CDR3 sequence: CSVGTGGESPLHF. CDR3 nucleotides: TGCAGCGTTGGGACAGGCGGCGAGTCACCCCTCCACTTT.

The chain uses TRBV27 and TRBJ2-1, with D possibly TRBD2 on 6 matching bases. Trimming took off 5 bases at V and 0 bases at J, with 20 bases between the two ends. Per the germline V gene, CDR1 is MNHEY and CDR2 is SMNVEV (reference sequence). The CDR3 extends over 18 amino acids. CDR3 in amino acids: CASSLRTKPKSSYNEQFF. The CDR3 DNA reads as TGTGCCAGCAGTCTGCGGACTAAACCCAAAAGCTCCTACAATGAGCAGTTCTTC.

The V gene is TRBV19, the J gene TRBJ2-7; 10 nucleotides align to TRBD2. The CDR3 has 15 amino acids. Germline V gene sequence: CDR1 LNHDA, CDR2 SQIVND (reference sequence). V gave up 4 bases and J gave up 2 bases; unmatched junction bases: 5. Here the CDR3 DNA reads TGTGCCAGTAGTACGAGCGGGAGGGCCCCCTACGAGCAGTACTTC. The encoded protein is CASSTSGRAPYEQYF.

V gene TRBV27 combines with J gene TRBJ2-1; possibly TRBD1 for D (6 bases). CDR3 length: 14 residues. V gave up 5 bases and J gave up 1 base, with 9 bases separating them. Germline-derived CDR1 and CDR2 are MNHEY and SMNVEV (reference sequence). CDR3 sequence: CASSPTGSYNEQFF. CDR3 DNA: TGTGCCAGCAGTCCGACAGGATCCTACAATGAGCAGTTCTTC.

The chain recombines TRBV5-8 with TRBJ2-5; 8 bases match TRBD2. The ends lost 5 bases at V and 1 base at J; junction bases unmatched: 7. The CDR3 totals 15 residues. Germline CDR1 and CDR2: SGHTS and YDEGEE. The CDR3 region has the DNA TGTGCCAGCAGGGACGGACTAGCTCTCCAAGAGACCCAGTACTTC. Protein product: CASRDGLALQETQYF.

The chain is built from TRBV7-9 and TRBJ1-1, with D possibly matching TRBD1 (5 bases). The CDR3 has 11 residues. V was shortened by 11 bases and J by 4 bases, with 11 bases between the two germline ends. Germline V gene sequence: CDR1 SEHNR, CDR2 FQNEAQ (reference sequence). The CDR3 sequence: CACGRGTEAFF. CDR3 nucleotide sequence: TGTGCCTGCGGGAGGGGCACTGAAGCTTTCTTT.

This clone was observed a few times. The gene calls are TRBV7-6 and TRBJ2-2, with D perhaps matching TRBD2 (5 bases). Germline values: CDR1 SGHVS, CDR2 FNYEAQ. The CDR3 has 17 amino acids. Trimming removed 1 base at V and 1 base at J, with 13 bases between. In nucleotides, the CDR3 is TGTGCCAGCAGCTTAGATGATTTAGCGATGAACACCGGGGAGCTGTTTTTT. Translated, it gives CASSLDDLAMNTGELFF.

V and J are TRBV6-1 and TRBJ2-2; 9 bases line up with TRBD2. This CDR3 has 18 residues. Germline CDR1 is MNHNS and CDR2 is SASEGT. Losses at the gene ends were 2 bases for V and 5 bases for J; bases not matched to a gene: 12. CDR3 loop: CASSEYRGSGRRTGELFF. The CDR3 nucleotides read TGTGCCAGCAGTGAATATCGCGGTAGCGGGAGACGTACCGGGGAGCTGTTTTTT.

This chain joins TRBV24-1 and TRBJ2-5, with D possibly being TRBD2 (5 bases). Trimming shortened V by 3 bases and J by 3 bases, and 16 bases separated the two germline ends. CDR1 is KGHDR and CDR2 is SFDVKD in the germline V gene. CDR3 length equals 16 residues. DNA of the CDR3: TGTGCCACCAGTGATCCCTCGGCGGGTAACGAAGAGACCCAGTACTTC. Residues: CATSDPSAGNEETQYF.

The chain carries TRBV15 and TRBJ2-5; 8 bases line up with TRBD2. Germline loops: CDR1 LNHNV, CDR2 YYDKDF (reference sequence). The J segment lost 5 bases and the V segment lost 0 bases, leaving 2 bases of the junction unmatched. The CDR3 consists of 14 residues. The CDR3 sequence: CATSRDGGVETQYF. The CDR3 coding sequence is TGTGCCACCAGCAGAGACGGGGGGGTGGAGACCCAGTACTTC.

This clone was seen a handful of times. This sequence joins TRBV18 and TRBJ1-2, with D tentatively TRBD1 (6 bases). The CDR3 consists of 14 residues. V shed 3 bases and J shed 2 bases, with 10 bases lying between them. CDR1 is KGHSH and CDR2 is LQKENI in the germline V gene. The CDR3 loop is CASSPRTANYGYTF. In DNA, the CDR3 is TGTGCCAGCTCACCTCGGACAGCCAACTATGGCTACACCTTC.

The chain uses TRBV11-2 and TRBJ2-1; 10 bases agree with TRBD2. Germline V lookup: CDR1 SGHAT, CDR2 FQNNGV. J was trimmed by 4 bases and V by 4 bases; bases with no gene match: 7. The CDR3 is 16 residues long. CDR3 coding DNA: TGTGCCAGCAGCTCCCTAGCGGGGGCAAGGTACAATGAGCAGTTCTTC. Translated: CASSSLAGARYNEQFF.